Each of the 8 T cell receptor beta chains below was sequenced from the same sample in a study of vaccination and CD4 T cells after COVID-19. Documented treatment: roughly 10-day PBMC culture with coronavirus spike peptide pools or control peptides (ViraFEST assay). The antigens these receptors bind are not known. The Oncomine TCR Beta short-read assay generated sequence data from the DNA of cultured CD4+ T cells. TCRdb recomputed calls from the PCR reads with MiXCR, one row per CDR3 protein. Of approximately 15,000 distinct CDR3 sequences listed, about 60% are singletons. What was sequenced was CD4+ T cells from blood, cultured in vitro. The receptor set was obtained from a human donor who had recovered from COVID-19.

V is TRBV7-6 and J is TRBJ2-1; 8 bases map to TRBD2. CDR3 length equals 15 residues. J was trimmed by 7 bases and V by 5 bases; bases with no gene match: 10. The germline gives CDR1 SGHVS, CDR2 FNYEAQ. The CDR3 DNA reads as TGTGCCAGCAGCCAACGCGGAGCGGGAGAGAATGAGCAGTTCTTC. The encoded protein is CASSQRGAGENEQFF.

To note about this clonotype: One junction end does not reproduce the germline sequence, and a read error may be involved. The chain employs TRBV11-3 and TRBJ1-6; TRBD1 aligns across 8 bases. This CDR3 spans 16 amino acids. Germline CDR1 is SGHNT and CDR2 is YENEEA. The CDR3 sequence: CASSSALDRDNSPLYF. DNA for the CDR3: TGTGCCAGCAGCTCGGCCCTGGACAGGGACAATTCACCCCTCTACTTT.

V usage is TRBV15 and J usage is TRBJ2-1, with TRBD2 identical over 11 bases. Germline CDR1 is LNHNV and CDR2 is YYDKDF (reference sequence). The CDR3 is 14 residues long. With 3 bases clipped from V and 6 bases from J, the junction kept 1 base outside the gene matches. As DNA, the CDR3 is TGTGCCACCAGCAGGACTAGCGGGACCAATGAGCAGTTCTTC. Its translation: CATSRTSGTNEQFF. Drawing the rest from reference TRBV15 and TRBJ2-1, the complete variable domain is DAMVIQNPRYQVTQFGKPVTLSCSQTLNHNVMYWYQQKSSQAPKLLFHYYDKDFNNEADTPDNFQSRRPNTSFCFLDIRSPGLGDTAMYLCATSRTSGTNEQFFGPGTRLTVL.

The chain recombines TRBV27 with TRBJ2-7; D perhaps matches TRBD2 (6 bases). Between the trimmed V and J ends, which lost 2 bases and 2 bases, there was a span of 10 bases. CDR1 and CDR2 from the germline V gene are MNHEY and SMNVEV (reference sequence). The CDR3 has 14 amino acids. CDR3 nucleotide sequence: TGTGCCAGCAGTTTAAGAGGGGAGGCCTACGAGCAGTACTTC. Its translation is CASSLRGEAYEQYF.

This clonotype was recorded only once. The genes are TRBV10-3 and TRBJ1-2; D may be TRBD1 (5 bases). CDR1 and CDR2 (germline): ENHRY, SYGVKD. This CDR3 spans 11 amino acids. Trimming took 7 bases from V and 5 from J, leaving 8 bases between them. CDR3 DNA sequence: TGTGCCATCAACGGGGGGTATGGCTACACCTTC. This codes for CAINGGYGYTF.

In nucleotides, the CDR3 is TGTGCCAGCAGTTCCACCGGGGCGTCGACATATGGCTACACCTTC. This encodes CASSSTGASTYGYTF. The chain combines TRBV27 with TRBJ1-2, with D possibly matching TRBD1 (5 bases). In germline, CDR1 is MNHEY, CDR2 SMNVEV (reference sequence). This CDR3 is 15 amino acids long. The V end was cut by 4 bases, the J end by 5 bases, with 17 bases between.

This chain joins TRBV30 and TRBJ2-1; possibly TRBD2 for D (5 bases). The CDR3 runs 12 residues. Per the germline V gene, CDR1 is GTSNPN and CDR2 is SVGIG (reference sequence). V dropped 8 bases and J dropped 4 bases, with 12 bases sitting between them. DNA for the CDR3: TGTGCCGGAGAGAGCGGTTACAATGAGCAGTTCTTC. Amino acids: CAGESGYNEQFF.

This clonotype was observed a single time. The chain carries TRBV12-3 or TRBV12-4 and TRBJ1-1, with 7 bases fitting TRBD1. Unmatched junction bases numbered 5, after V lost 3 bases and J lost 4 bases. The CDR3 is 14 amino acids. The CDR3 coding sequence is TGTGCCAGCAGTTTGACGACAGGGCTCACTGAAGCTTTCTTT. Translated: CASSLTTGLTEAFF.